This T cell receptor beta chain is from a study of blood T cell repertoires in COVID-19 (dated by TCRdb to 2020 to 2021). At the level of the whole study: Collaborator samples came from the United States, Italy and Spain and covered acute and convalescent phases of COVID-19. The prospective study material was composed of cDNA or gDNA derived from T cells, B-cell-depleted T cells, or PBMCs. The dataset comprised deeply sampled blood TCRbeta repertoires from subjects exposed to, actively infected with, or recovered from COVID-19. The repertoires were released in a freely available public database meant as a resource for research on the immune response to SARS-CoV-2. Samples were obtained from the ongoing ImmuneRACE study (first 160 participants) and from approximately 1,200 subjects provided by 6 global collaborators. Sample metadata almost always included a de-identified subject ID, COVID-19 status, age in years and sex. Where HLA class I and class II types were available, the types were taken from metadata supplied by the sample provider, not from assay-based typing. Study-wide findings and limitations: How much clinical and demographic metadata was included differed by source and by participant, and the metadata was provided uncurated.

About this clone: The specificity of this receptor is unknown. No much larger clonotype is one base removed from it; base qualities were not supplied.

Participants in the prospective study were aged about 18 to 95 years, lived in 24 United States geographic areas, and enrolled through a virtual design. In the prospective study, cohorts were assigned on the basis of participant-reported clinical history obtained from a screening survey and a study questionnaire. Recovered participants in ImmuneRACE Cohort 3 were defined by two consecutive negative NP/OP PCR tests, clearance by a healthcare professional, or resolution of symptoms. In the prospective study, whole blood, serum and a nasopharyngeal or oropharyngeal swab were collected from each participant by mobile phlebotomists. Additional blood draws and questionnaires over a 2-month period could optionally be provided by prospective study participants. Before DNA extraction, blood samples from the prospective study were shipped at room temperature or frozen. TCRbeta CDR3 regions were amplified from genomic DNA by means of the immunoSEQ Assay, a bias-controlled multiplex PCR. Processing in the source paper ran as follows. Within the assay, amplification of reference gene primers was used to estimate how many nucleated cells each sample contained. Sequence reads were collapsed and filtered to measure the absolute abundance of every unique TCRbeta CDR3 rearrangement. For each sample, productive Simpson clonality was calculated by taking the square root of Simpson's diversity index across productive rearrangements. TCRdb limited this immuneACCESS table to in-frame rearrangements with V and J called. A share of clones is missing; checked studies link under half to unresolved V genes, and the rest is unexplained. That table is the source of V, J and clone size, and D and trimming were worked out from the DNA. The sample has approximately 130,000 clones on record, approximately 86% of them singletons. The ten biggest clones cover 2.3% of the sample.

Relative to germline, V is missing 0 bases and J is missing 7 bases, with 4 bases of the junction outside any gene match. The CDR3 spans 14 residues, from the cysteine through the phenylalanine. Only CDR3 DNA is held: 42 bases, read in frame from base 1. CDR1 MNHEY and CDR2 SVGAGI were looked up in the germline V gene. The V and J genes are TRBV6-5 and TRBJ1-1; TRBD1 aligns with 8 central bases. The receptor comes from a woman between 45 and 60 years old who had recovered from COVID-19. The sequencing input was PBMCs or T cells enriched from blood (not recorded which). DNA sequence: TGTGCCAGCAGTTACTCGGACAGGGAATTTGAAGCTTTCTTT. Translated, it reads CASSYSDREFEAFF.